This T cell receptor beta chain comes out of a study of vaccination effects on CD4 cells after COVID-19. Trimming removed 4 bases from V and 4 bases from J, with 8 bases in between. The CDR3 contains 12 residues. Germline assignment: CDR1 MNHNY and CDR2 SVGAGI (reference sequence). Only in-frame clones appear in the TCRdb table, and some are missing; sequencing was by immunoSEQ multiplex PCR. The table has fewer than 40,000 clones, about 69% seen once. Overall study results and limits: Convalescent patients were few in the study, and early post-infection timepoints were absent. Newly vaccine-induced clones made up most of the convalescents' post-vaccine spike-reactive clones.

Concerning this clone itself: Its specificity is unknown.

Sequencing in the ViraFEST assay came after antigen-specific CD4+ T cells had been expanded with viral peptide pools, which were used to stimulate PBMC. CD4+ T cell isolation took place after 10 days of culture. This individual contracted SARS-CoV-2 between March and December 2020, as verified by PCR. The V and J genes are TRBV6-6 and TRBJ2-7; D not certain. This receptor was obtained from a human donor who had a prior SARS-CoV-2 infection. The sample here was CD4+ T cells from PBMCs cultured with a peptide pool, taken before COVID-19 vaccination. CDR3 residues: CASSSMKYEQYF. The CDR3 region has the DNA TGTGCCAGCAGTTCGATGAAATACGAGCAGTACTTC.